The rows below give T cell receptor beta chains drawn from one sample of a study of Ad26.COV2.S vaccination and SARS-CoV-2 variants. The table came from immunoSEQ multiplex PCR; TCRdb's copy has only in-frame clones and leaves some out. The sample carries 500,000 or so clones, roughly nine tenths recorded once. Specimen: peripheral blood, collected in a trial of Ad26.COV2.S vaccine versus placebo. All receptors derive from a person aged 18-60 years who received the Ad26.COV2.S COVID-19 vaccine or a placebo. Both conserved end residues are part of each CDR3. Each record gives: CDR3 DNA, CDR3 protein, D gene, V gene, clone size, J gene. The D gene is left open where the match is weak. Only part of the rows carry a size: once, few, many, or a class if the clone is expanded.

CDR3 DNA: TGTGCCAGCAGTTTAGGGGAGGGCACGCAGTATTTT
CDR3 protein: CASSLGEGTQYF
D gene: TRBD2
V gene: TRBV28
clone size: -
J gene: TRBJ2-3

CDR3 DNA: TGTGCCAGTCGGGACAGTATGAACACTGAAGCTTTCTTT
CDR3 protein: CASRDSMNTEAFF
D gene: TRBD1
V gene: TRBV19
clone size: -
J gene: TRBJ1-1

CDR3 DNA: TGTGCCAGCAGTCCCCGTCGGGGACTAGTGTACTTC
CDR3 protein: CASSPRRGLVYF
D gene: TRBD2
V gene: TRBV28
clone size: once
J gene: TRBJ2-7

CDR3 DNA: TGTGCCAGCAGCTTGGGGGCTGGAAACACTGAAGCTTTCTTT
CDR3 protein: CASSLGAGNTEAFF
D gene: -
V gene: TRBV7-9
clone size: -
J gene: TRBJ1-1

CDR3 DNA: TGTGCCAGCAGCCAAGATCGGCTAGCGGGCGCTGAGCAGTTCTTC
CDR3 protein: CASSQDRLAGAEQFF
D gene: TRBD2
V gene: TRBV4-2
clone size: -
J gene: TRBJ2-1

CDR3 DNA: TGTGCCAGCAGTTTATCGCGGGAAAGAATTAACACAGATACGCAGTATTTT
CDR3 protein: CASSLSRERINTDTQYF
D gene: -
V gene: TRBV27
clone size: once
J gene: TRBJ2-3

CDR3 DNA: TGTGCCAGTAGTTGGGGAGTGGGTTACAATGAGCAGTTCTTC
CDR3 protein: CASSWGVGYNEQFF
D gene: -
V gene: TRBV19
clone size: -
J gene: TRBJ2-1

CDR3 DNA: TGTGCCAGCAGCTTAATGGTTTCTAGCACAGATACGCAGTATTTT
CDR3 protein: CASSLMVSSTDTQYF
D gene: -
V gene: TRBV7-3
clone size: -
J gene: TRBJ2-3

CDR3 DNA: TGTGCTAGCAGCCTAGACAGGGGAAGTGAAAAACTGTTTTTT
CDR3 protein: CASSLDRGSEKLFF
D gene: TRBD1
V gene: TRBV7-7
clone size: -
J gene: TRBJ1-4

CDR3 DNA: TGCGCCAGCAGCTTGGACACAGGGTCTGGAAACACCATATATTTT
CDR3 protein: CASSLDTGSGNTIYF
D gene: -
V gene: TRBV5-1
clone size: -
J gene: TRBJ1-3

CDR3 DNA: TGTGCCAGCAGCTTTGGAAACACTGAAGCTTTCTTT
CDR3 protein: CASSFGNTEAFF
D gene: -
V gene: TRBV5-5
clone size: -
J gene: TRBJ1-1

CDR3 DNA: TGCAGCGCCTCTGAGGGACTAGCGGGAGTTTATGAGCAGTTCTTC
CDR3 protein: CSASEGLAGVYEQFF
D gene: TRBD2
V gene: TRBV29-1
clone size: -
J gene: TRBJ2-1

CDR3 DNA: TGTGCCACCAGTGACCCGACAGGGGGGAATCAGCCCCAGCATTTT
CDR3 protein: CATSDPTGGNQPQHF
D gene: TRBD1
V gene: TRBV24-1
clone size: -
J gene: TRBJ1-5

CDR3 DNA: TGTGCCAGCAGTTACGGGACCCATCAGCCCCAGCATTTT
CDR3 protein: CASSYGTHQPQHF
D gene: -
V gene: TRBV6-2/TRBV6-3
clone size: -
J gene: TRBJ1-5

CDR3 DNA: TGTGCCGCGAGAATCCCAGGAGGAGGGACTGAAGCTTTCTTT
CDR3 protein: CAARIPGGGTEAFF
D gene: -
V gene: TRBV28
clone size: -
J gene: TRBJ1-1

CDR3 DNA: TGCGCCAGCAGCTTAACTAGCGGGAGGACCGGGGAGCTGTTTTTT
CDR3 protein: CASSLTSGRTGELFF
D gene: TRBD2
V gene: TRBV5-1
clone size: many
J gene: TRBJ2-2

CDR3 DNA: TGTGCCAGCAGCGCGGTGGGCGGGAGGTATCTGTTCTTC
CDR3 protein: CASSAVGGRYLFF
D gene: TRBD2
V gene: TRBV12-3/TRBV12-4
clone size: few
J gene: TRBJ2-1

CDR3 DNA: TGTGCCAGTAGTATTGGTGGACGCCTAACTAATGAAAAACTGTTTTTT
CDR3 protein: CASSIGGRLTNEKLFF
D gene: -
V gene: TRBV19
clone size: -
J gene: TRBJ1-4

CDR3 DNA: TGTGCCATCGCTGGGGGGACAGGGGTCGAGCAGTACTTC
CDR3 protein: CAIAGGTGVEQYF
D gene: TRBD1
V gene: TRBV10-3
clone size: -
J gene: TRBJ2-7

CDR3 DNA: TGTGCCACCTCTACGAACTACAATGAGCAGTTCTTC
CDR3 protein: CATSTNYNEQFF
D gene: -
V gene: TRBV15
clone size: -
J gene: TRBJ2-1

CDR3 DNA: TGTGCCAGCAGCTCAGTAGCGGGAGGGCGGGAGCAGTTCTTC
CDR3 protein: CASSSVAGGREQFF
D gene: TRBD2
V gene: TRBV5-4
clone size: -
J gene: TRBJ2-1

CDR3 DNA: TGTGCCACCATGATAGCGGGAGGATCCAATGAGCAGTTCTTC
CDR3 protein: CATMIAGGSNEQFF
D gene: TRBD2
V gene: TRBV28
clone size: -
J gene: TRBJ2-1

CDR3 DNA: TGCAGCGTTGATCCTATGAACACTGAAGCTTTCTTT
CDR3 protein: CSVDPMNTEAFF
D gene: -
V gene: TRBV29-1
clone size: -
J gene: TRBJ1-1

CDR3 DNA: TGTGCCAGTAGGTCCTTGGGTAGCAGGGGGCGAAATACTGAAGCTTTCTTT
CDR3 protein: CASRSLGSRGRNTEAFF
D gene: TRBD1
V gene: TRBV19
clone size: -
J gene: TRBJ1-1

CDR3 DNA: TGTGCCGCGGACGGATACGAGCAGTACTTC
CDR3 protein: CAADGYEQYF
D gene: -
V gene: TRBV15
clone size: -
J gene: TRBJ2-7

CDR3 DNA: TGTGCCAGCAGCCAACAATGGGGCCCACGGGACATTCAGTACTTC
CDR3 protein: CASSQQWGPRDIQYF
D gene: -
V gene: TRBV4-2
clone size: -
J gene: TRBJ2-4

CDR3 DNA: TGTGCCTGGGGGGCAGGGGGCTATGGCTACACCTTC
CDR3 protein: CAWGAGGYGYTF
D gene: TRBD1
V gene: TRBV30
clone size: -
J gene: TRBJ1-2

CDR3 DNA: TGTGCCAGTAGTGCGAGACAGCGTCTGGCGCTATATAGCAATCAGCCCCAGCATTTT
CDR3 protein: CASSARQRLALYSNQPQHF
D gene: -
V gene: TRBV19
clone size: -
J gene: TRBJ1-5

CDR3 DNA: TGTGCCAGCAGCTTACGGGGGGCCAATGGCTACACCTTC
CDR3 protein: CASSLRGANGYTF
D gene: -
V gene: TRBV6-6
clone size: -
J gene: TRBJ1-2

CDR3 DNA: TGTGCCAGCAGCTCAGGGGGGGCGGACGCTTTCTTT
CDR3 protein: CASSSGGADAFF
D gene: TRBD1
V gene: TRBV6-5
clone size: -
J gene: TRBJ1-1

CDR3 DNA: TGCAGCGTTGTAGGTGGGGAAATGGGCACTGAAGCTTTCTTT
CDR3 protein: CSVVGGEMGTEAFF
D gene: -
V gene: TRBV29-1
clone size: -
J gene: TRBJ1-1

CDR3 DNA: TGTGCCAGCAGCTTACGCAAAGATACCTCCTACGAGCAGTACTTC
CDR3 protein: CASSLRKDTSYEQYF
D gene: -
V gene: TRBV7-6
clone size: -
J gene: TRBJ2-7

CDR3 DNA: TGTGCCAGCAGCGAGACTCGGAGCTCTGGAAACACCATATATTTT
CDR3 protein: CASSETRSSGNTIYF
D gene: -
V gene: TRBV4-2
clone size: -
J gene: TRBJ1-3

CDR3 DNA: TGTGCCAGCAGTTACCGCCCAGCTAACTATGGCTACACCTTC
CDR3 protein: CASSYRPANYGYTF
D gene: -
V gene: TRBV6-5
clone size: -
J gene: TRBJ1-2

CDR3 DNA: TGTGCAAGTCGCTTAGCGAGGTGGTTTGGCTATGGCTACACCTTC
CDR3 protein: CASRLARWFGYGYTF
D gene: -
V gene: TRBV12-2
clone size: -
J gene: TRBJ1-2

CDR3 DNA: TGTGCCAGCAGCTTAGCAGGCTCAGGGGGTCTGGGCTATGGCTACACCTTC
CDR3 protein: CASSLAGSGGLGYGYTF
D gene: TRBD1
V gene: TRBV7-8
clone size: -
J gene: TRBJ1-2

CDR3 DNA: TGTGCCAGCAGCTTGGAAATAGTCGCAAGGCGGAACACTGAAGCTTTCTTT
CDR3 protein: CASSLEIVARRNTEAFF
D gene: -
V gene: TRBV5-8
clone size: -
J gene: TRBJ1-1

CDR3 DNA: TGTGCCAGCAGCCGCAGGGGGAACACTGAAGCTTTCTTT
CDR3 protein: CASSRRGNTEAFF
D gene: -
V gene: TRBV6-5
clone size: -
J gene: TRBJ1-1

CDR3 DNA: TGTGCCAGCAGTCTCCCCCTCACAGAGACCCTCTCCTACGAGCAGTACTTC
CDR3 protein: CASSLPLTETLSYEQYF
D gene: -
V gene: TRBV28
clone size: -
J gene: TRBJ2-7

CDR3 DNA: TGTGCCAGCAGTTTTCTCATGCAGGGGGGAGGCTACACCTTC
CDR3 protein: CASSFLMQGGGYTF
D gene: TRBD1
V gene: TRBV27
clone size: -
J gene: TRBJ1-2

CDR3 DNA: TGTGCCAGTAGTGGGAGGCTGGGGGATACGCAGTATTTT
CDR3 protein: CASSGRLGDTQYF
D gene: -
V gene: TRBV19
clone size: -
J gene: TRBJ2-3

CDR3 DNA: TGTGCCAGCAGTTTGGGGACAGAAAACACTGAAGCTTTCTTT
CDR3 protein: CASSLGTENTEAFF
D gene: TRBD1
V gene: TRBV27
clone size: -
J gene: TRBJ1-1

CDR3 DNA: TGTGCCAGCAGTGTCTTCTCTGGAGTGGGAGGACTAGCGGGAGGTGGAGGCGAGCAGTACTTC
CDR3 protein: CASSVFSGVGGLAGGGGEQYF
D gene: TRBD2
V gene: TRBV2
clone size: -
J gene: TRBJ2-7

CDR3 DNA: TGTGCCAGCAGTCCACGGGTCACAGATACGCAGTATTTT
CDR3 protein: CASSPRVTDTQYF
D gene: -
V gene: TRBV12-3/TRBV12-4
clone size: -
J gene: TRBJ2-3

CDR3 DNA: TGTGCCAGCAGTCCGACCATGCGCTCCTACGAGCAGTACTTC
CDR3 protein: CASSPTMRSYEQYF
D gene: -
V gene: TRBV27
clone size: -
J gene: TRBJ2-7

CDR3 DNA: TGCAGTGCTAGTGTTCTCCAACACTACGAGCAGTACTTC
CDR3 protein: CSASVLQHYEQYF
D gene: -
V gene: TRBV20-1
clone size: -
J gene: TRBJ2-7

CDR3 DNA: TGTGCCTGGAGTGTACGAGGGGGGAGCTCCTACGAGCAGTACTTC
CDR3 protein: CAWSVRGGSSYEQYF
D gene: -
V gene: TRBV30
clone size: -
J gene: TRBJ2-7

CDR3 DNA: TGTGCCAGCAGCGTAACGGCGTGGCCGAACACCGGGGAGCTGTTTTTT
CDR3 protein: CASSVTAWPNTGELFF
D gene: -
V gene: TRBV9
clone size: -
J gene: TRBJ2-2

CDR3 DNA: TGTGCCAGCAGCGACCACAGTACCCTCGGGTACAATGAGCAGTTCTTC
CDR3 protein: CASSDHSTLGYNEQFF
D gene: -
V gene: TRBV9
clone size: -
J gene: TRBJ2-1

CDR3 DNA: TGTGCCAGCAGTGGGCAGACCACAATTAATTCACCCCTCCACTTT
CDR3 protein: CASSGQTTINSPLHF
D gene: -
V gene: TRBV2
clone size: -
J gene: TRBJ1-6

CDR3 DNA: TGTGCCAGCAGCTTAGAGATGGACGGGGAGCTGTTTTTT
CDR3 protein: CASSLEMDGELFF
D gene: -
V gene: TRBV7-2
clone size: -
J gene: TRBJ2-2

CDR3 DNA: TGTGCCAGCAGAAAACTGGACCCGAACACTGAAGCTTTCTTT
CDR3 protein: CASRKLDPNTEAFF
D gene: -
V gene: TRBV14
clone size: -
J gene: TRBJ1-1

CDR3 DNA: TGTGCCAGCAGCTTAAACACAGGGGTCATTCACGAGCAGTACTTC
CDR3 protein: CASSLNTGVIHEQYF
D gene: TRBD1
V gene: TRBV11-1
clone size: -
J gene: TRBJ2-7

CDR3 DNA: TGTGCCAGCAGCCAAGACTACCAAAGTGGGGATACGCAGTATTTT
CDR3 protein: CASSQDYQSGDTQYF
D gene: -
V gene: TRBV3-1/TRBV3-2
clone size: -
J gene: TRBJ2-3

CDR3 DNA: TGTGCCAGCAGCAGCTTAGAGGGCCACACAGATACGCAGTATTTT
CDR3 protein: CASSSLEGHTDTQYF
D gene: -
V gene: TRBV7-2
clone size: few
J gene: TRBJ2-3

CDR3 DNA: TGTGCCACCACCCAAAACCCACTCTCTGGAAACACCATATATTTT
CDR3 protein: CATTQNPLSGNTIYF
D gene: -
V gene: TRBV7-8
clone size: -
J gene: TRBJ1-3

CDR3 DNA: TGTGCCAGCAGCTTCCCGGGACTAGCGGGAGGAAACATTCAGTACTTC
CDR3 protein: CASSFPGLAGGNIQYF
D gene: TRBD2
V gene: TRBV7-2
clone size: -
J gene: TRBJ2-4

CDR3 DNA: TGTGCCAGCAGTCCGACCCCTGGGGCAGAAAAACTGTTTTTT
CDR3 protein: CASSPTPGAEKLFF
D gene: -
V gene: TRBV6-5
clone size: -
J gene: TRBJ1-4

CDR3 DNA: TGTGCCAGCATGCGGAGAACCGGGGAGCTGTCTTTT
CDR3 protein: CASMRRTGELSF
D gene: -
V gene: TRBV6-5
clone size: -
J gene: TRBJ2-2

CDR3 DNA: TGTGCCAGCAGCTCCAGACAGGGGGACTATGGCTACACCTTC
CDR3 protein: CASSSRQGDYGYTF
D gene: TRBD1
V gene: TRBV5-4
clone size: -
J gene: TRBJ1-2